Each of the 32 T cell receptor beta chains below was sequenced from the same sample in a study of blood T cell repertoires in COVID-19. Only in-frame clones appear in the TCRdb table, and some are missing; sequencing was by immunoSEQ multiplex PCR. The sample gives 150,000 to 200,000 clones, about 90% of which show up once; 10% to 11% is in the top ten. Sequencing was performed on peripheral blood. These TCRs come from a woman aged 55-70 years with COVID-19, enrolled during active disease.

The rearrangement uses TRBV7-3 and TRBJ1-6, with 9 positions matching TRBD1. There are 13 residues in the CDR3. Germline CDR1 reads SGHTA; CDR2 reads FQGTGA. The V segment lost 4 bases and the J segment 8 bases; nucleotides outside the gene matches: 0. The CDR3: CASSWDRDSPLHF. DNA of the CDR3: TGTGCCAGCAGCTGGGACAGGGATTCACCCCTCCACTTT.

The CDR3 nucleotides are TGTGCCAGCAGTCTAGCTCTACCGGGACAGGAAGCTTTCTTT. Translating it yields CASSLALPGQEAFF. This chain uses TRBV28 with TRBJ1-1; 7 bases fit TRBD1. Trimming at V came to 5 bases and at J to 8 bases, leaving 11 bases not matched to a gene. The CDR3 spans 14 residues. The germline V gene has CDR1 MDHEN and CDR2 SYDVKM.

V gene TRBV5-5 combines with J gene TRBJ1-2; D may be TRBD1 (5 bases). Between the trimmed V and J ends, which lost 0 bases and 1 base, there was a span of 13 bases. The V gene's germline CDR1 is SGHKS and CDR2 YYEKEE (reference sequence). There are 16 residues in the CDR3. In nucleotides, the CDR3 is TGTGCCAGCAGCTTGGCTGTGACAGCATTTAACTATGGCTACACCTTC. Protein: CASSLAVTAFNYGYTF.

The chain employs TRBV4-1 and TRBJ2-3; 8 nucleotides line up with TRBD2. This CDR3 comprises 20 residues. With V trimmed by 1 base and J by 1 base, 16 bases remained unmatched. CDR1 and CDR2 from the germline V gene are MGHRA and YSYEKL. CDR3 residues: CASSQVRQLLAEGGTDTQYF. The CDR3 DNA follows: TGCGCCAGCAGCCAAGTGCGGCAGTTACTAGCGGAGGGGGGCACAGATACGCAGTATTTT.

V gene TRBV5-6 combines with J gene TRBJ2-3; 11 positions match TRBD1. V gave up 2 bases and J gave up 6 bases; unmatched junction bases: 5. The length of the CDR3 is 15 residues. Per germline, CDR1 SGHDT and CDR2 YYEEEE. CDR3 sequence (DNA): TGTGCCAGCAGCTTCGGACAGGGGGCTGGGGATACGCAGTATTTT. Protein sequence: CASSFGQGAGDTQYF.

The chain carries TRBV19 and TRBJ1-6; D is unresolved. The CDR3 runs to 14 residues. Between the trimmed V and J ends, which lost 9 bases and 0 bases, there was a span of 9 bases. Germline CDR1 LNHDA, CDR2 SQIVND (reference sequence). CDR3 in amino acids: CASKEGSYNSPLHF. The CDR3 nucleotides are TGTGCCAGCAAGGAGGGCTCCTATAATTCACCCCTCCACTTT. Complete variable domain (other parts from reference TRBV19 and TRBJ1-6): DGGITQSPKYLFRKEGQNVTLSCEQNLNHDAMYWYRQDPGQGLRLIYYSQIVNDFQKGDIAEGYSVSREKKESFPLTVTSAQKNPTAFYLCASKEGSYNSPLHFGNGTRLTVT.

The genes are TRBV19 and TRBJ1-2; 8 nucleotides align to TRBD1. Germline assignment: CDR1 LNHDA and CDR2 SQIVND (reference sequence). The CDR3 consists of 14 residues. J was trimmed by 6 bases and V by 7 bases; bases with no gene match: 10. Here the CDR3 DNA reads TGTGCCAGTAAGCGCCCTCAGGGGGCGGATGGCTACACCTTC. Amino acids: CASKRPQGADGYTF.

This chain uses TRBV19 with TRBJ2-7; possible D gene TRBD1, 6 bases. This CDR3 contains 16 residues. Germline V gene lookup returns CDR1 LNHDA and CDR2 SQIVND (reference sequence). V lost 7 bases to trimming and J lost 3 bases, with 22 bases between them. As DNA, the CDR3 is TGTGCCAGTAAAAACCCTTCACAGGGTGAATTCTACGAGCAGTACTTC. It specifies CASKNPSQGEFYEQYF.

The CDR3 DNA sequence: TGTGCCAGCAGTTACCCCGCCAGGGGAGAAAAACTGTTTTTT. It yields the protein CASSYPARGEKLFF. The genes are TRBV6-2 or TRBV6-3 and TRBJ1-4; D perhaps matches TRBD1 (6 bases). Germline V CDR1 and CDR2: MNHEY, SVGEGT. V shed 2 bases and J shed 8 bases, with 12 bases lying between them. This CDR3 is built from 14 residues.

The rearrangement links TRBV27 to TRBJ1-5, with a weak D call TRBD1 (5 bases). The germline V and J ends were trimmed by 6 bases and 3 bases, with 15 bases remaining between them. Germline V gene data show CDR1 as MNHEY and CDR2 as SMNVEV (reference sequence). This CDR3 is built from 15 residues. CDR3 coding DNA: TGTGCCAGCAGCTTGGTTCAGGGCCCCAATCAGCCCCAGCATTTT. This codes for CASSLVQGPNQPQHF.

The rearrangement uses TRBV7-9 and TRBJ2-6; TRBD1 matches at 7 bases. The V segment lost 5 bases and the J segment 0 bases; nucleotides outside the gene matches: 10. CDR3 length equals 18 residues. Germline CDR1 SEHNR, CDR2 FQNEAQ (reference sequence). This CDR3 is CASSKRRDRDSGANVLTF. DNA of the CDR3: TGTGCCAGCAGCAAACGCCGGGACAGAGACTCTGGGGCCAACGTCCTGACTTTC.

The chain recombines TRBV4-2 with TRBJ1-6; no definite D call. Germline CDR1 LGHNA, CDR2 YNFKEQ. The CDR3 runs 15 residues. Trimming took off 0 bases at V and 0 bases at J, with 3 bases between the two ends. CDR3 loop: CASSQDSSYNSPLHF. CDR3 sequence (DNA): TGTGCCAGCAGCCAAGACAGCTCCTATAATTCACCCCTCCACTTT.

This clone was picked up one time. The chain's CDR3 is CASSELAGVAHNEQFF. The CDR3 DNA reads as TGTGCCAGCAGCGAACTAGCGGGAGTTGCACACAATGAGCAGTTCTTC. The genes are TRBV3-1 (or the pseudogene TRBV3-2) and TRBJ2-1; TRBD2 agrees at 11 bases. The germline V gene encodes CDR1 LGHDT and CDR2 YNNKEL (reference sequence). Trimming took 5 bases from V and 5 from J; bases not matched to a gene: 8. The CDR3 runs 16 residues.

The genes are TRBV10-3 and TRBJ2-7; D gene unclear. Trimming removed 2 bases at V and 3 bases at J, with 8 bases between. The CDR3 spans 13 residues. The germline V gene has CDR1 ENHRY and CDR2 SYGVKD. The chain's CDR3 is CAISEGQNYEQYF. CDR3 coding DNA: TGTGCCATCAGTGAGGGTCAGAACTACGAGCAGTACTTC.

The rearrangement joins TRBV27 to TRBJ2-3, with 13 bases matching TRBD2. Trimming cost V 8 bases and J 2 bases; bases outside gene matches: 7. This CDR3 comprises 16 residues. CDR1 is MNHEY and CDR2 is SMNVEV in the germline V gene (reference sequence). CDR3 DNA: TGTGCCAGCCGTCGACTAGCGGGAGGCCCCACAGATACGCAGTATTTT. Its protein product is CASRRLAGGPTDTQYF.

This chain links TRBV4-1 with TRBJ1-2, with D maybe TRBD1 (5 bases). The ends were cut back, 4 bases at V and 8 bases at J, with 17 bases in the middle. CDR3 length: 14 amino acids. The germline V gene encodes CDR1 MGHRA and CDR2 YSYEKL. DNA of the CDR3: TGCGCCAGCAGCCCCCCAGCCGGTCAGGGAGGCTACACCTTC. It codes for CASSPPAGQGGYTF.

The J gene is TRBJ2-7, the V gene TRBV30; 11 bases line up with TRBD1. Germline V lookup: CDR1 GTSNPN, CDR2 SVGIG (reference sequence). The CDR3 is made up of 14 amino acids. V lost 4 bases to trimming and J lost 1 base; unmatched junction nucleotides: 3. CDR3 protein: CAWNRDRGSYEQYF. Written as DNA, the CDR3 is TGTGCCTGGAACCGGGACAGGGGGTCCTACGAGCAGTACTTC.

This clone was detected once. The J gene is TRBJ1-5, the V gene TRBV5-6; D is ambiguous. The CDR3 consists of 15 residues. From germline, CDR1 is SGHDT and CDR2 YYEEEE. Between the trimmed V and J ends, which lost 0 bases and 7 bases, there was a span of 14 bases. CDR3 sequence (DNA): TGTGCCAGCAGCTTGGGCGGGATAGGTCAGCAGCCCCAGCATTTT. This sequence encodes CASSLGGIGQQPQHF.

Of note for this clone: Other nucleotide sequences from this sample produce the same CDR3. This chain links TRBV7-8 with TRBJ1-5; the match to TRBD1 covers 7 bases. The CDR3 spans 14 residues. V lost 3 bases and J lost 7; bases outside the gene matches: 6. In germline, CDR1 is SGHVS, CDR2 FQNEAQ. The CDR3 DNA sequence: TGTGCCAGCAGCTTGCGCCAGGGGGACCAGCCCCAGCATTTT. It encodes CASSLRQGDQPQHF.

V usage is TRBV4-1 and J usage is TRBJ2-3; the match to TRBD2 covers 11 bases. Germline-derived CDR1 and CDR2 are MGHRA and YSYEKL. The trim removed 3 bases at V and 6 bases at J, leaving 8 bases unmatched. This CDR3 is 16 amino acids long. The CDR3 coding sequence is TGCGCCAGCAGCCATAAGACTAGCGGGATTGGGGATACGCAGTATTTT. It translates to CASSHKTSGIGDTQYF.

This sequence joins TRBV19 and TRBJ1-1, with TRBD1 matching 8 bases. CDR1 and CDR2 (germline): LNHDA, SQIVND (reference sequence). V lost 7 bases, J lost 5 bases, and 9 bases stayed unmatched. The CDR3 totals 14 residues. The CDR3 loop reads CASTLQGARTEAFF. CDR3 sequence (DNA): TGTGCCAGTACCCTGCAGGGGGCGCGGACTGAAGCTTTCTTT.

CDR3 in amino acids: CASSTDRGRGETQYF. CDR3 DNA: TGTGCCAGCAGCACCGACAGGGGGCGAGGGGAGACCCAGTACTTC. This sequence joins TRBV13 and TRBJ2-5; the match to TRBD1 covers 10 bases. CDR3 length: 15 amino acids. CDR1 is PRHDT, CDR2 FYEKMQ, per germline (reference sequence). The trim removed 5 bases at V and 5 bases at J, leaving 8 bases unmatched.

The J gene is TRBJ2-7, the V gene TRBV18; TRBD2 is a possible D gene (5 bases). Trimming took off 6 bases at V and 3 bases at J, with 15 bases between the two ends. CDR1 is KGHSH, CDR2 LQKENI, per germline. This CDR3 is 14 amino acids long. The CDR3 protein is CASSPGLNNYEQYF. The CDR3 bases are TGTGCCAGCTCCCCAGGACTGAACAACTACGAGCAGTACTTC.

V is TRBV28 and J is TRBJ2-7; D ambiguous. Germline assignment: CDR1 MDHEN and CDR2 SYDVKM. The CDR3 is made up of 12 amino acids. The V gene lost 6 bases and the J gene lost 1 base, with 7 bases spanning the gap. For the CDR3, the DNA is TGTGCCAGCAGCTCTACTTCCTACGAGCAGTACTTC. Translated: CASSSTSYEQYF.

This chain uses TRBV28 with TRBJ1-2; D unresolved. Per germline, CDR1 MDHEN and CDR2 SYDVKM. CDR3 length: 12 amino acids. Trimming stripped 6 bases from V and 4 bases from J, with 9 bases between. As DNA, the CDR3 is TGTGCCAGCAGGCGTGCCCCCTATGGCTACACCTTC. As protein: CASRRAPYGYTF.

This chain joins TRBV30 and TRBJ1-5; possibly TRBD1 for D (6 bases). Per germline, CDR1 GTSNPN and CDR2 SVGIG (reference sequence). This CDR3 is built from 16 residues. V lost 0 bases and J lost 2, with 14 bases in between. The CDR3 region has the DNA TGTGCCTGGAGTGTAATTGGCAGGGGCCGCAATCAGCCCCAGCATTTT. Translated: CAWSVIGRGRNQPQHF.

The chain has TRBV7-2 and TRBJ2-1; perhaps TRBD2 as D (6 bases). The ends were cut back, 5 bases at V and 2 bases at J, with 19 bases in the middle. Germline V CDR1 and CDR2: SGHTA, FQGNSA. The CDR3 spans 17 residues. The CDR3 reads CASSLLTGLAAYNEQFF. CDR3 nucleotides: TGTGCCAGCAGCCTCTTGACGGGACTTGCGGCCTACAATGAGCAGTTCTTC.

The rearrangement joins TRBV6-5 to TRBJ2-7, with 9 positions matching TRBD1. The CDR3 is 14 amino acids. The V segment lost 5 bases and the J segment 4 bases; nucleotides outside the gene matches: 6. Germline V lookup: CDR1 MNHEY, CDR2 SVGAGI. The CDR3 region is CASSPPGQGYEQYF. CDR3 nucleotides: TGTGCCAGCAGTCCTCCGGGACAGGGATACGAGCAGTACTTC.

The chain couples TRBV7-9 to TRBJ1-5; no clear D gene. The CDR3 has 15 amino acids. Trimming cost V 7 bases and J 8 bases, with 21 bases left between them. The germline V gene has CDR1 SEHNR and CDR2 FQNEAQ (reference sequence). DNA of the CDR3: TGTGCCAGCACCCCCGCTGGGCGGCCGGGAGAGCCCCAGCATTTT. This translates into CASTPAGRPGEPQHF.

This rearrangement joins TRBV5-1 to TRBJ2-1; 11 bases agree with TRBD1. Trimming took 4 bases from V and 7 from J; bases not matched to a gene: 7. This CDR3 spans 15 amino acids. In germline, CDR1 is SGHRS, CDR2 YFSETQ. CDR3 in DNA: TGCGCCAGCAGCATGGGACAGGGGGTTGGGAATGAGCAGTTCTTC. Protein sequence: CASSMGQGVGNEQFF.

V is TRBV10-3 and J is TRBJ2-1, with D tentatively TRBD1 (5 bases). V dropped 5 bases and J dropped 0 bases, with 14 bases sitting between them. Germline V CDR1 and CDR2: ENHRY, SYGVKD. This CDR3 is 16 amino acids long. The CDR3 bases are TGTGCCATCAGTCAACTTCAGGGCCTCTCCTACAATGAGCAGTTCTTC. Encoded protein: CAISQLQGLSYNEQFF.

The CDR3 nucleotides read TGTGCCAGCAGCTTAGGTCGACTAGCGGGAGGCTCCACCGGGGAGCTGTTTTTT. Protein sequence: CASSLGRLAGGSTGELFF. The V call is TRBV7-9, the J call TRBJ2-2, with TRBD2 matching over 13 bases. CDR3 length: 18 residues. The junction had 6 bases not matched to a gene; V was cut back by 1 base and J by 4 bases. Germline assignment: CDR1 SEHNR and CDR2 FQNEAQ (reference sequence).